This entry describes one T cell receptor beta chain. CDR1 is SGHDT, CDR2 YYEEEE, per germline. The CDR3 spans 11 residues. The V and J ends lost 4 bases and 6 bases respectively, with 8 bases between them. Original data processing: Scientists estimated how many nucleated cells there were by amplifying reference gene primers. The assay was immunoSEQ multiplex PCR, and TCRdb's table has in-frame clones only and misses some. That table is the source of V, J and clone size, and D and trimming were worked out from the DNA. Of a few hundred thousand clones in the sample, over 75% were seen once. Recruitment covered fewer than 25 US areas and drew participants whose ages spanned about 18 to 90 years. Researchers sorted participants into cohorts using their self-reported clinical history. The data stem from a study of blood T cell repertoires in COVID-19. Study-level information: From T cells, B-cell-depleted T cells, or PBMCs came the material, which was cDNA or gDNA.

The J gene is TRBJ2-7, the V gene TRBV5-6; a weak D match, TRBD2 (5 bases). The receptor's source is a woman aged 25 to 39 who had recovered from COVID-19. The sequenced sample consisted of PBMCs or T cells enriched from blood (not recorded which). CDR3 DNA sequence: TGTGCCAGCAGCGGCGGGCCCGAGCAGTACTTC. Translation gives CASSGGPEQYF.